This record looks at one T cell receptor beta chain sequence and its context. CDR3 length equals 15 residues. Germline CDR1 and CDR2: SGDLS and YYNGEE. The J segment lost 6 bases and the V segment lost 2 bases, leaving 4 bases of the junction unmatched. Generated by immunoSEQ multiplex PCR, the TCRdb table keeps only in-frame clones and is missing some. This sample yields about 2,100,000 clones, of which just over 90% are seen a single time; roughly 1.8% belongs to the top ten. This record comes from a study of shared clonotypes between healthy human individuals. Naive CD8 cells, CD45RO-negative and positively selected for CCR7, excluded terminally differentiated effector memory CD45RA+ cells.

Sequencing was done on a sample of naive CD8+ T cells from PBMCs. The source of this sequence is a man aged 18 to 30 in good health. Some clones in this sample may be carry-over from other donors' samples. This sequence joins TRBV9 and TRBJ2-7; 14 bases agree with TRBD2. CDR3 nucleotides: TGTGCCAGCAGCGTTGGGACTAGCGGGAGCAGCGAGCAGTACTTC. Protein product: CASSVGTSGSSEQYF.